Listed below are T cell receptor beta chains from one sample, sequenced in a study of shared clonotypes between healthy human individuals. Generated by immunoSEQ multiplex PCR, the TCRdb table keeps only in-frame clones and is missing some. This table holds about 2.2 million clones, roughly 91% found once. The specimen was naive CD8+ T cells from PBMCs. Receptor source: a man aged 18 to 29 in good health. Some clones in this sample may be carry-over from other donors' samples. The conserved cysteine and the conserved F or W are not part of the CDR3 here. Where a row states a size, it is once, few, many or the class of an expanded clone; other rows omit it.

size | V | CDR3
- | TRBV29-1 | SALAGGLYEQY
- | TRBV11-2 | ASSRTSGIIEQY
once | TRBV6-5 | ASSYSSGRTEAF
- | TRBV6-6 | ASSYGGRANEQF
- | TRBV7-9 | ASSWTGTGSNEQF
- | TRBV5-1 | ASSAPGLAGYNEQF
- | TRBV5-1 | ASSLDSVTYNEQF
- | TRBV11-2 | ASSLGARIGATHYGYT
- | TRBV7-9 | ASTPALAGDGYT
- | TRBV9 | ASNPNGGSNQPQH
few | TRBV4-1 | ASSLGDGRWAF
- | TRBV27 | ASSPPGFYNEQF
- | TRBV4-1 | ASSQDHRVEAF
- | TRBV29-1 | SVEVVDEQY
- | TRBV30 | AWSGPPREQY
- | TRBV13 | ASSYGLAGRQETQY
- | TRBV27 | ASSLRLGWTYTDTQY
- | TRBV27 | ASSPGTSGRREQF
- | TRBV28 | ASSSPTSGSTYEQY
- | TRBV4-2 | ASSQDWTSYEQY
- | TRBV29-1 | SVSGGTTYEQY
- | TRBV5-6 | ASSLWGYGPSGNTIY
- | TRBV10-3 | AISRPGLAGNNEQF
- | TRBV28 | ASVLGGSETQY
- | TRBV27 | ASSLSEGRGPQH